The clone carrying this T cell receptor beta chain occurred a few times. What it recognizes is unknown. The V and J ends lost 3 bases and 4 bases respectively, with 11 bases between them. This CDR3 is built from 14 residues. Germline values: CDR1 KGHSH, CDR2 LQKENI. The data were taken from a study of Ad26.COV2.S vaccination and SARS-CoV-2 variants. Turning to the study itself: Donor was assigned to the Ad26.COV2.S arm of trial COV1001.

Sequenced by immunoSEQ multiplex PCR; TCRdb stores in-frame clones only, minus some. The sample consists of 300,000 to 500,000 clones, 80% to 90% of them appearing once. Study-wide findings and caveats: Breadth, reportedly substantial, characterized the spike-specific CD8+ and CD4+ T cell responses after vaccination.

Treatment reported: over 15 received Ad26.COV2.S at low or high dose, single or two shots; 5 received placebo; per-sample allocation not given. Samples came from day 63 after the first vaccine or placebo injection. This receptor was taken from a person aged 18 to 59 who received the Ad26.COV2.S COVID-19 vaccine or a placebo. The source material was peripheral blood, sampled in a trial of Ad26.COV2.S vaccine versus placebo. The V gene is TRBV18, the J gene TRBJ2-3; D is possibly TRBD1 or TRBD2 (5 bases each). CDR3 DNA sequence: TGTGCCAGCTCACCCCCCGTGGGGGCAGATACGCAGTATTTT. Protein product: CASSPPVGADTQYF.